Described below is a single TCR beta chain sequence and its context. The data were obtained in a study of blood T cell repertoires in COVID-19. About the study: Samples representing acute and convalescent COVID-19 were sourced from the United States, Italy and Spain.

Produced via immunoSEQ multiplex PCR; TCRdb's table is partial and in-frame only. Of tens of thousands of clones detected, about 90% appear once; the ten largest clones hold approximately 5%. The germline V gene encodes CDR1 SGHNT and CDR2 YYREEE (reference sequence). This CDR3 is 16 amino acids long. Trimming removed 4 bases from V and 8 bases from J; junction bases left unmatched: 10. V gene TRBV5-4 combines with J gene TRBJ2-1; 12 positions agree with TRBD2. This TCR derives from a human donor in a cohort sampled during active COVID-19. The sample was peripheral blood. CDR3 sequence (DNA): TGTGCCAGCAGCGCGCGCCGGACTAGCGGGGTCGATGAGCAGTTCTTC. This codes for CASSARRTSGVDEQFF.